The 6 T cell receptor beta chains in this list originate from one sample, sequenced in a study of identical twins. TCRdb processed the 5' RACE reads anew with MiXCR; each CDR3 protein has one entry. The sample has fewer than 650,000 distinct CDR3 sequences; roughly 7.2% are singletons. These data were likewise used in another study, on yellow fever vaccine responses in identical twins.

Specimen: PBMCs. The receptors were gathered from a woman aged 18-29 years in good health.

This clonotype has a count of ten or more. The V call is TRBV20-1, the J call TRBJ1-1; D gene ambiguous. Germline values: CDR1 DFQATT, CDR2 SNEGSKA (reference sequence). This CDR3 has 14 amino acids. V lost 4 bases to trimming and J lost 7 bases, with 19 bases between them. The chain's CDR3 is CSAIPAYLSSEAFF. The CDR3 DNA reads as TGCAGTGCTATTCCAGCATACTTGAGTAGTGAAGCTTTCTTT.

Only a few counts were recorded for this clonotype. The CDR3 here is CATSDQNGQGFLIETQYF. The CDR3, as DNA: TGTGCCACCAGTGATCAAAATGGACAGGGATTTTTAATCGAGACCCAGTACTTC. The chain recombines TRBV24-1 with TRBJ2-5, with 8 bases aligning to TRBD1. The CDR3 runs 18 residues. The germline CDR1 and CDR2 sequences are KGHDR and SFDVKD. V was pared by 3 bases and J by 5 bases, with 16 bases of the junction left unmatched.

This clonotype came up once. CDR3 sequence reads: CASSQREGRILSLDIQYF. The CDR3 DNA sequence: TGTGCCAGCAGTCAGCGGGAGGGTCGAATTCTTAGCTTGGACATTCAGTACTTC. V gene TRBV28 combines with J gene TRBJ2-4, with 10 bases lining up with TRBD2. V gave up 5 bases and J gave up 8 bases; unmatched junction bases: 18. Germline V gives CDR1 MDHEN, CDR2 SYDVKM. This CDR3 has 18 residues.

This clonotype was seen many times. The rearrangement joins TRBV5-1 to TRBJ2-1, with 7 bases identical to TRBD2. The CDR3 runs 14 residues. V dropped 4 bases and J dropped 3; count of bases not matched to a gene: 4. CDR1 SGHRS and CDR2 YFSETQ come from the germline V gene. The CDR3 DNA reads TGCGCCAGCAGCCTTGGGGGGGGCTACAATGAGCAGTTCTTC. Translation gives CASSLGGGYNEQFF.

This clonotype was counted at least ten times. The chain links TRBV6-5 to TRBJ2-2; the D gene is possibly TRBD2 (5 bases). This CDR3 contains 13 residues. V was trimmed by 2 bases and J by 6 bases, leaving 7 bases between them. The germline CDR1 and CDR2 sequences are MNHEY and SVGAGI. DNA for the CDR3: TGTGCCAGCAGTTACCGGGGTTCCGGGGAGCTGTTTTTT. This codes for CASSYRGSGELFF.

This clonotype has only a few counts. The genes are TRBV5-1 and TRBJ2-1; no definite D call. This CDR3 region has 15 residues. V lost 4 bases and J lost 0, with 11 bases in between. CDR1 and CDR2 (germline): SGHRS, YFSETQ. DNA of the CDR3: TGCGCCAGCAGCCGCAGCGCGAGCTCCTACAATGAGCAGTTCTTC. Protein sequence: CASSRSASSYNEQFF.